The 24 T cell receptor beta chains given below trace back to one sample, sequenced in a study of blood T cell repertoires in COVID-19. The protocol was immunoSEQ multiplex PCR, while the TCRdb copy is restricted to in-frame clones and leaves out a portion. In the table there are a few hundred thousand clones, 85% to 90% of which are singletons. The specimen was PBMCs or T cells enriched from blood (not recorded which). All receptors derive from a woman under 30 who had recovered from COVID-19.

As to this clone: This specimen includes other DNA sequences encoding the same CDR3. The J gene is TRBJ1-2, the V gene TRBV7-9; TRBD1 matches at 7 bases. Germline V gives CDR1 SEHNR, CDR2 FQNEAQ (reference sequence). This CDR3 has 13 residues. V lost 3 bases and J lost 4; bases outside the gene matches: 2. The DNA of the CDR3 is TGTGCCAGCAGCTTTGCAGGGGGCTATGGCTACACCTTC. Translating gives CASSFAGGYGYTF.

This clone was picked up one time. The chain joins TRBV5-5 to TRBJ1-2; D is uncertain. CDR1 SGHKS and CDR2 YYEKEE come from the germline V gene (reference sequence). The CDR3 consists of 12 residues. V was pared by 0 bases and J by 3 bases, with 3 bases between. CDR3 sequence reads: CASSLVYYGYTF. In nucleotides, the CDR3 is TGTGCCAGCAGCTTGGTCTACTATGGCTACACCTTC.

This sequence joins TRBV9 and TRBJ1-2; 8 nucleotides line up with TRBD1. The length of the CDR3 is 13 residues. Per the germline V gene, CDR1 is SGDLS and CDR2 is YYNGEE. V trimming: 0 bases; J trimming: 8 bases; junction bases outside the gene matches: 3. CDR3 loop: CASSVGTGRGYTF. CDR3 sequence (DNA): TGTGCCAGCAGCGTAGGGACAGGGAGAGGCTACACCTTC.

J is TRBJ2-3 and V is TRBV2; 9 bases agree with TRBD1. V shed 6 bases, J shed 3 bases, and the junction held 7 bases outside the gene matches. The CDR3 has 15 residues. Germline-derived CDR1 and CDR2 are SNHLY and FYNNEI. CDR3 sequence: CASSAGTGTTDTQYF. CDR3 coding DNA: TGTGCCAGCAGCGCCGGGACAGGGACGACAGATACGCAGTATTTT.

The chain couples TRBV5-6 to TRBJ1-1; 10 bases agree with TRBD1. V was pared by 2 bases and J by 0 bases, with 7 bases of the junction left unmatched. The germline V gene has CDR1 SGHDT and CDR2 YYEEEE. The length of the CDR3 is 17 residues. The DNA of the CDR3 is TGTGCCAGCAGCTTAACACCGGGACAGGGGTTGAACACTGAAGCTTTCTTT. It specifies CASSLTPGQGLNTEAFF.

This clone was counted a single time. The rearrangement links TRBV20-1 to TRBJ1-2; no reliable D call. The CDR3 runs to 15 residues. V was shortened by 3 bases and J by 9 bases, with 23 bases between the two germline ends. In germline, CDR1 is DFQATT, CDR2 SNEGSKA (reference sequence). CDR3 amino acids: CSASSGTSFSGSYTF. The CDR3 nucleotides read TGCAGTGCTAGTAGCGGCACCTCGTTTTCCGGTAGCTACACCTTC.

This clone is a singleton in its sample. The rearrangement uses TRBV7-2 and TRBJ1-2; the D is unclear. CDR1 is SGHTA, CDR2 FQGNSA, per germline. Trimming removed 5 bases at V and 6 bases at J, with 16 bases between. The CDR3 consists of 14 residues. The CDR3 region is CASSPFEINHGYTF. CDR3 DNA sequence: TGTGCCAGCAGCCCCTTCGAGATCAACCATGGCTACACCTTC.

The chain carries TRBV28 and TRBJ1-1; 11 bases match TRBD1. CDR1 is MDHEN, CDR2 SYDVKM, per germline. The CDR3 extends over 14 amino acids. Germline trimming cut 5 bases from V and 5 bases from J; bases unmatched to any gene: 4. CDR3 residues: CASSPDRGLTEAFF. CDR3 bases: TGTGCCAGCAGTCCGGACAGGGGGCTAACTGAAGCTTTCTTT.

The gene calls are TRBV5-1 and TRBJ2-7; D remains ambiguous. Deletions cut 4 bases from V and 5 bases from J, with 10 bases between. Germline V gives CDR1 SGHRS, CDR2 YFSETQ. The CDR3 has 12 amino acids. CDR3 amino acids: CASSTRFHEQYF. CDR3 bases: TGCGCCAGCAGCACAAGATTCCACGAGCAGTACTTC.

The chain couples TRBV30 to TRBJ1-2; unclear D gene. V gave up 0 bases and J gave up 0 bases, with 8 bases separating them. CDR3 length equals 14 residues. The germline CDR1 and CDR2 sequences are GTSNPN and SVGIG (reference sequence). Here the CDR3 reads CAWSVLAANYGYTF. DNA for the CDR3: TGTGCCTGGAGTGTACTTGCGGCTAACTATGGCTACACCTTC.

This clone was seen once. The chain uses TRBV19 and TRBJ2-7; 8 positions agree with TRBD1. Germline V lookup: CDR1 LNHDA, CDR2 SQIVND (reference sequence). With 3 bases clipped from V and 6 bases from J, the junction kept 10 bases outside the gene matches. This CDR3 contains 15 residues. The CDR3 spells CASSIYGDRGGEQYF. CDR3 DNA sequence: TGTGCCAGTAGTATTTACGGAGACAGGGGTGGCGAGCAGTACTTC.

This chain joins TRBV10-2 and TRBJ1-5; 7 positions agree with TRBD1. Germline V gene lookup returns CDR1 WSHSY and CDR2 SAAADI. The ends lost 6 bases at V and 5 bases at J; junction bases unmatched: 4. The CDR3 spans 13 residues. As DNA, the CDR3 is TGCGCCAGCAGCGAGCAGGGGGATCAGCCCCAGCATTTT. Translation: CASSEQGDQPQHF.

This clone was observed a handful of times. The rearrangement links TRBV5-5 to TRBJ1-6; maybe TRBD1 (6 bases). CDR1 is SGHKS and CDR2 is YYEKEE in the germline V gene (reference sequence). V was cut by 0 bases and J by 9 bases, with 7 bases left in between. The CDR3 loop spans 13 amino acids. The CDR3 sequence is CASSLDRASPLHF. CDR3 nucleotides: TGTGCCAGCAGCTTGGACAGGGCTTCACCCCTCCACTTT. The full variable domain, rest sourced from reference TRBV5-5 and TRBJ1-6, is DAGVTQSPTHLIKTRGQQVTLRCSPISGHKSVSWYQQVLGQGPQFIFQYYEKEERGRGNFPDRFSARQFPNYSSELNVNALLLGDSALYLCASSLDRASPLHFGNGTRLTVT.

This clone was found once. CDR3 loop: CASSAVRVHEQYF. The CDR3, as DNA: TGTGCCAGCAGTGCAGTGAGGGTCCACGAGCAGTACTTC. The V gene is TRBV25-1, the J gene TRBJ2-7, with D possibly TRBD2 on 5 matching bases. V was clipped by 4 bases and J by 5 bases, with 12 bases between them. The germline V gene encodes CDR1 MGHDK and CDR2 SYGVNS. This CDR3 region has 13 residues.

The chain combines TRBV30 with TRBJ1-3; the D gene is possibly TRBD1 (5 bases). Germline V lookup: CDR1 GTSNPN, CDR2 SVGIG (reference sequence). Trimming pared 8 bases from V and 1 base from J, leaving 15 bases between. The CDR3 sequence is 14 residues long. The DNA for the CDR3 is TGTGCCGCCTATGAAGGGGCTTCTGGAAACACCATATATTTT. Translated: CAAYEGASGNTIYF.

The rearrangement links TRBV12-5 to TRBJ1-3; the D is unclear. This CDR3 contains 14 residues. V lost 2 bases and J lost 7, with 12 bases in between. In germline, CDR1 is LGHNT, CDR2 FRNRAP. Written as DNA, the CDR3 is TGTGCTAGTGGTTTGCCTACACAGAAGAACACCATATATTTT. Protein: CASGLPTQKNTIYF.

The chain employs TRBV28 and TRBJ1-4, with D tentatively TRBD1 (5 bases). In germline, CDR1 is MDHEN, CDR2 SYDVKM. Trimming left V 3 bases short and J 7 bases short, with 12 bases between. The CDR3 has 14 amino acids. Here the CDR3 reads CASSFDRRSEKLFF. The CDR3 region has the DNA TGTGCCAGCAGTTTCGACAGAAGAAGTGAAAAACTGTTTTTT.

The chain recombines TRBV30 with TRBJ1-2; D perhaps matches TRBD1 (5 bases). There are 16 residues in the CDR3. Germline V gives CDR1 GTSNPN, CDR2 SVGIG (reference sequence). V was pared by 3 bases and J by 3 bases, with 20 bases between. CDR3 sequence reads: CAWRESRGRGDYGYTF. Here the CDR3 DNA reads TGTGCCTGGAGAGAGTCACGGGGGAGGGGTGACTATGGCTACACCTTC.

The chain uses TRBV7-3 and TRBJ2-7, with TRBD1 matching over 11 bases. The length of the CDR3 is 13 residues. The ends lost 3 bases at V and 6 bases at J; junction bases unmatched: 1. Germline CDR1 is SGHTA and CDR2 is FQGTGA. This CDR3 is CASSLGQGGEQYF. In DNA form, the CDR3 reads TGTGCCAGCAGCTTGGGACAGGGGGGCGAGCAGTACTTC.

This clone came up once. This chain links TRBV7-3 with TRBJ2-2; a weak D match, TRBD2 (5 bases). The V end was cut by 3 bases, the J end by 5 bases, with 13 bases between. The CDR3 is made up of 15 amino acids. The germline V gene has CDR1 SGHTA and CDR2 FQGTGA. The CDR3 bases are TGTGCCAGCAGCTTTGCAGGACTTGAGACCGGGGAGCTGTTTTTT. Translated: CASSFAGLETGELFF.

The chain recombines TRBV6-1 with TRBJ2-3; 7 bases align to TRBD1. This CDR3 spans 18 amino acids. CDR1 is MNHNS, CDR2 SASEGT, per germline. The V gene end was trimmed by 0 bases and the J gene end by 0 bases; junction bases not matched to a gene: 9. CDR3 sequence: CASSEAWGQRPSTDTQYF. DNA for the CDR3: TGTGCCAGCAGTGAAGCCTGGGGACAGCGGCCCAGCACAGATACGCAGTATTTT.

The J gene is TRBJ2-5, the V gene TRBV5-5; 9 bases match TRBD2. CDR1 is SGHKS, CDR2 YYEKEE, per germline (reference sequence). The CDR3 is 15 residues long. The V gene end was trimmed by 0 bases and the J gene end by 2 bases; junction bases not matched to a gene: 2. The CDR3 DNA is TGTGCCAGCAGCTTGGGCCTAGCGGGGCAAGAGACCCAGTACTTC. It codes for CASSLGLAGQETQYF.

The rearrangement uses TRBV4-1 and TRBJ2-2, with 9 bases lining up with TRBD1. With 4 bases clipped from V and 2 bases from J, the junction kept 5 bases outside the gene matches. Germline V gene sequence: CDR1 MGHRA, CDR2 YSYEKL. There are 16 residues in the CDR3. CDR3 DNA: TGCGCCAGCAGCCCGGGACAGGGCCTTAACACCGGGGAGCTGTTTTTT. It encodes CASSPGQGLNTGELFF.

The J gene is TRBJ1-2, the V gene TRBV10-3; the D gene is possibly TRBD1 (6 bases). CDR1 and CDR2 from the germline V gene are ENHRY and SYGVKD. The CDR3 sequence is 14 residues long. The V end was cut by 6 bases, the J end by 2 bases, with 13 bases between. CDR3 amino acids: CAISAGVGNYGYTF. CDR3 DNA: TGTGCCATCAGCGCAGGGGTAGGAAACTATGGCTACACCTTC.